The clone carrying this T cell receptor (beta chain) was counted only a few times. What it binds is not known. The data derive from a study of CD8 T cells in ankylosing spondylitis. The CDR3 is made up of 11 amino acids. Germline CDR1 is LGHNA and CDR2 is YNFKEQ. V was pared by 3 bases and J by 11 bases, with 10 bases between. It was by quantitative 5'-RACE with molecular barcodes that TCR beta libraries were made. MiXCR was run by TCRdb on the 5' RACE reads, yielding one entry per CDR3 protein. Of about 450,000 distinct CDR3 sequences listed, roughly a quarter were seen once; the top ten hold about 1%. Whole-study results and caveats: Ankylosing spondylitis blood appeared to carry a characteristic TCR beta motif of eight or nine highly homologous variants. Several of the motif variants were reported before in synovial fluid and blood from reactive arthritis. Within matched ankylosing spondylitis synovial fluid, disease-linked clones were reportedly significantly enriched. CD8+ cells made up the disease-linked clones, which were relatively rare in peripheral blood.

The chain combines TRBV4-2 with TRBJ1-1, with D perhaps matching TRBD1 (5 bases). The sequenced sample consisted of blood, either unsorted or a sorted T cell fraction (not recorded which). The clonotype originates from a male donor with ankylosing spondylitis. This chain's CDR3 is CASSHRGTAFF. In nucleotides, the CDR3 is TGTGCCAGCAGCCATCGAGGGACGGCTTTCTTT.